The 29 T cell receptor beta chains in this list originate from one sample, sequenced in a study of shared clonotypes between healthy human individuals. The assay was immunoSEQ multiplex PCR, and TCRdb's table has in-frame clones only and misses some. The data hold 1,500,000 or so clones, with approximately 96% observed a single time. The sample comprised naive CD4+ T cells sorted from blood. The subset denotes: CD45RA+ positively selected. The receptors originated from a man aged 25-45 years in good health.

The chain carries TRBV5-6 and TRBJ2-6; no clear D. The ends were cut back, 3 bases at V and 2 bases at J, with 9 bases in the middle. This CDR3 spans 15 amino acids. In germline, CDR1 is SGHDT, CDR2 YYEEEE. The CDR3 DNA reads TGTGCCAGCAGCTCGGACGGTGCTGGGGCCAACGTCCTGACTTTC. Translating gives CASSSDGAGANVLTF.

The chain couples TRBV28 to TRBJ2-7, with TRBD2 matching 9 bases. CDR1 is MDHEN, CDR2 SYDVKM, per germline. The CDR3 has 15 amino acids. J gave up 4 bases and V 5 bases, and 9 bases lay outside the gene matches. CDR3 in DNA: TGTGCCAGCAGTCCCCAAGGTAGCGGGGGTTACGAGCAGTACTTC. Protein product: CASSPQGSGGYEQYF. Together with reference TRBV28 and TRBJ2-7, the CDR3 gives the full variable domain: DVKVTQSSRYLVKRTGEKVFLECVQDMDHENMFWYRQDPGLGLRLIYFSYDVKMKEKGDIPEGYSVSREKKERFSLILESASTNQTSMYLCASSPQGSGGYEQYFGPGTRLTVT.

The V and J genes are TRBV2 and TRBJ1-2; D call uncertain. The CDR3 is made up of 14 amino acids. CDR1 SNHLY and CDR2 FYNNEI come from the germline V gene. Trimming removed 4 bases from V and 10 bases from J, with 19 bases in between. CDR3 nucleotide sequence: TGTGCCAGCAGTGCCGTGACTGTTTTGTCAGCCTACACCTTC. Protein product: CASSAVTVLSAYTF.

This clone was seen just once. V and J are TRBV5-1 and TRBJ2-1, with TRBD2 matching over 9 bases. This CDR3 spans 15 amino acids. Trimming at V came to 0 bases and at J to 8 bases, leaving 6 bases not matched to a gene. In germline, CDR1 is SGHRS, CDR2 YFSETQ. The CDR3 DNA follows: TGCGCCAGCAGCTTGGTAGCGGGAGCTTCCGATGAGCAGTTCTTC. This translates into CASSLVAGASDEQFF.

The chain has TRBV7-9 and TRBJ2-5; no clear D gene. The V end lost 5 bases, the J end lost 5 bases, and 6 bases lay between the germline ends. The CDR3 covers 11 residues. Germline V gene lookup returns CDR1 SEHNR and CDR2 FQNEAQ (reference sequence). The CDR3 bases are TGTGCCAGCAGCGCAGATGAGACCCAGTACTTC. Its protein is CASSADETQYF.

V usage is TRBV15 and J usage is TRBJ2-7; 8 bases are a match to TRBD2. Per germline, CDR1 LNHNV and CDR2 YYDKDF (reference sequence). CDR3 length equals 16 residues. V lost 0 bases and J lost 4; bases outside the gene matches: 8. The CDR3 reads CATSRDLLAAEYEQYF. The CDR3 coding sequence is TGTGCCACCAGCAGAGATTTACTAGCGGCAGAATACGAGCAGTACTTC.

For the CDR3, the DNA is TGTGCCAGCAGTTCGATACTCCGGGACAGGGGTAAAAATGAGCAGTTCTTC. Translation gives CASSSILRDRGKNEQFF. This chain uses TRBV28 with TRBJ2-1; the match to TRBD1 covers 10 bases. The germline V gene encodes CDR1 MDHEN and CDR2 SYDVKM. This CDR3 contains 17 residues. V lost 4 bases, J lost 7 bases, and 13 bases stayed unmatched.

The V gene is TRBV30, the J gene TRBJ2-3, with 8 positions matching TRBD2. Germline V gene lookup returns CDR1 GTSNPN and CDR2 SVGIG (reference sequence). V was pared by 0 bases and J by 4 bases, with 6 bases of the junction left unmatched. The CDR3 length is 15 residues. DNA of the CDR3: TGTGCCTGGAGTGTTTTAGCGGGATTGGCAGATACGCAGTATTTT. Its protein product is CAWSVLAGLADTQYF.

Concerning this clone: The sample has other DNA sequences that encode this CDR3 too. The chain couples TRBV4-1 to TRBJ2-7, with 9 bases matching TRBD1. V was clipped by 2 bases and J by 3 bases; unmatched bases: 2. This CDR3 region has 14 residues. Germline CDR1 reads MGHRA; CDR2 reads YSYEKL. The CDR3 DNA sequence: TGCGCCAGCAGCCAACCGGGACAGGGCTACGAGCAGTACTTC. Protein: CASSQPGQGYEQYF.

The genes are TRBV19 and TRBJ2-1, with D unclear. V lost 10 bases and J 0 bases, leaving 10 bases between the germline ends. From germline, CDR1 is LNHDA and CDR2 SQIVND (reference sequence). The CDR3 is made up of 13 amino acids. The CDR3 DNA reads as TGTGCCAAGGCCCCTAGCTCCTACAATGAGCAGTTCTTC. This codes for CAKAPSSYNEQFF.

The CDR3 DNA reads as TGCGCCAGCAGCCAAGGGGCAGGGATAGCCTACAATGAGCAGTTCTTC. The encoded protein is CASSQGAGIAYNEQFF. V is TRBV5-1 and J is TRBJ2-1, with a weak D call TRBD1 (5 bases). The CDR3 extends over 16 amino acids. V lost 4 bases and J lost 2, with 16 bases in between. The germline V gene encodes CDR1 SGHRS and CDR2 YFSETQ.

This clone came up once. The V call is TRBV4-3, the J call TRBJ2-4; a possible D gene is TRBD1 (7 bases). The germline V gene encodes CDR1 LGHNA and CDR2 YSLEER. The CDR3 has 19 amino acids. Trimming stripped 0 bases from V and 1 base from J, with 19 bases between. The CDR3 sequence is CASSQDGGTPGGAKNIQYF. The CDR3 DNA follows: TGCGCCAGCAGCCAAGATGGTGGGACTCCAGGGGGGGCCAAAAACATTCAGTACTTC.

The chain combines TRBV18 with TRBJ2-5; 9 nucleotides match TRBD1. The V and J ends lost 0 bases and 6 bases, in that order; junction bases with no gene match: 5. The CDR3 is made up of 15 amino acids. Germline V gene data show CDR1 as KGHSH and CDR2 as LQKENI. The CDR3 region has the DNA TGTGCCAGCTCACCACCGGGACAGGGTGGAAAGACCCAGTACTTC. Translated: CASSPPGQGGKTQYF.

The chain combines TRBV7-9 with TRBJ1-2, with 7 bases lining up with TRBD1. The V gene's germline CDR1 is SEHNR and CDR2 FQNEAQ (reference sequence). J gave up 4 bases and V 2 bases, and 4 bases lay outside the gene matches. The CDR3 covers 14 residues. The CDR3 DNA sequence: TGTGCCAGCAGCTTAAGGGGGCAGACCTATGGCTACACCTTC. It translates to CASSLRGQTYGYTF.

The chain recombines TRBV7-3 with TRBJ2-1, with D tentatively TRBD2 (6 bases). CDR1 is SGHTA and CDR2 is FQGTGA in the germline V gene. V was pared by 4 bases and J by 1 base, with 14 bases between. The CDR3 sequence is 16 residues long. CDR3 in DNA: TGTGCCAGCAGCTCAACCCGGGAGCGGTCCTACAATGAGCAGTTCTTC. Amino acids: CASSSTRERSYNEQFF.

V usage is TRBV19 and J usage is TRBJ2-4; 7 positions agree with TRBD1. The CDR3 length is 17 residues. Per germline, CDR1 LNHDA and CDR2 SQIVND (reference sequence). The V and J ends lost 5 bases and 0 bases, in that order; junction bases with no gene match: 10. The DNA for the CDR3 is TGTGCCAGTAGTGTTAGGGACAGACCATTAGCCAAAAACATTCAGTACTTC. This sequence encodes CASSVRDRPLAKNIQYF.

V usage is TRBV7-9 and J usage is TRBJ2-3; tentative D call: TRBD2 (5 bases). V lost 5 bases to trimming and J lost 2 bases, with 17 bases between them. From germline, CDR1 is SEHNR and CDR2 FQNEAQ (reference sequence). The CDR3 sequence is 16 residues long. DNA for the CDR3: TGTGCCAGCAGCCCCAGACTACTCCAAAACACAGATACGCAGTATTTT. Its protein product is CASSPRLLQNTDTQYF.

The chain employs TRBV5-4 and TRBJ2-5; 7 nucleotides agree with TRBD2. CDR1 is SGHNT, CDR2 YYREEE, per germline (reference sequence). Trimming at V came to 0 bases and at J to 6 bases, leaving 5 bases not matched to a gene. There are 14 residues in the CDR3. The DNA of the CDR3 is TGTGCCAGCAGCTTGGCTAGCGGTCCGCAGACCCAGTACTTC. This gives the protein CASSLASGPQTQYF.

V gene TRBV5-1 combines with J gene TRBJ2-7, with a tentative D call TRBD1 (6 bases). The V and J ends lost 1 base and 4 bases respectively, with 15 bases between them. CDR3 length equals 15 residues. CDR1 is SGHRS and CDR2 is YFSETQ in the germline V gene. The chain's CDR3 is CASSLLGQSQYEQYF. The CDR3 DNA follows: TGCGCCAGCAGCTTGCTAGGACAGTCCCAATACGAGCAGTACTTC.

The V and J genes are TRBV6-5 and TRBJ2-6, with D possibly being TRBD1 (5 bases). Germline V gene lookup returns CDR1 MNHEY and CDR2 SVGAGI. The CDR3 covers 15 residues. Trimming removed 7 bases from V and 2 bases from J, with 12 bases in between. The CDR3: CASIDMTAGANVLTF. The CDR3 region has the DNA TGTGCCAGCATAGATATGACAGCTGGGGCCAACGTCCTGACTTTC.

V gene TRBV7-2 combines with J gene TRBJ1-4; TRBD1 matches at 7 bases. The CDR3 sequence is 15 residues long. Germline CDR1 is SGHTA and CDR2 is FQGNSA. V lost 5 bases, J lost 13 bases, and 16 bases stayed unmatched. CDR3 sequence: CASSAAGTASYGLFF. CDR3 in DNA: TGTGCCAGCAGCGCCGCCGGGACAGCAAGTTATGGACTGTTTTTT.

The chain has TRBV10-2 and TRBJ2-7; 7 bases match TRBD2. V lost 6 bases and J lost 6; bases outside the gene matches: 11. This CDR3 comprises 14 residues. Germline loops: CDR1 WSHSY, CDR2 SAAADI. CDR3: CASRLGLVTSEQYF. In DNA form, the CDR3 reads TGCGCCAGCAGACTAGGACTAGTAACCTCCGAGCAGTACTTC.

This chain connects TRBV28 to TRBJ2-7; 10 bases match TRBD1. Looked up from germline, CDR1 is MDHEN and CDR2 is SYDVKM. V shed 8 bases, J shed 5 bases, and the junction held 12 bases outside the gene matches. The CDR3 sequence is 15 residues long. CDR3 DNA: TGTGCCAGCCAGACCCGGGACAGGGGTCGCGACGAGCAGTACTTC. This codes for CASQTRDRGRDEQYF.

V and J are TRBV7-9 and TRBJ1-1; a weak D match, TRBD1 (5 bases). The length of the CDR3 is 13 residues. With 5 bases removed from V and 5 bases from J, the gap between germline ends came to 12 bases. Per germline, CDR1 SEHNR and CDR2 FQNEAQ (reference sequence). The CDR3 region is CASSLIQETEAFF. The DNA of the CDR3 is TGTGCCAGCAGCCTTATACAGGAGACTGAAGCTTTCTTT.

The J gene is TRBJ2-7, the V gene TRBV14; no clear D gene. Germline values: CDR1 SGHDN, CDR2 FVKESK. The V and J ends lost 2 bases and 3 bases respectively, with 17 bases between them. This CDR3 has 16 residues. The CDR3 nucleotides read TGTGCCAGCAGCCAAAGGTCGACATGGGGAAGCTACGAGCAGTACTTC. Its protein product is CASSQRSTWGSYEQYF.

V and J are TRBV6-1 and TRBJ2-1; D is ambiguous. Germline CDR1 reads MNHNS; CDR2 reads SASEGT. Trimming removed 0 bases at V and 12 bases at J, with 12 bases between. This CDR3 spans 13 amino acids. The CDR3 DNA reads as TGTGCCAGCAGTGAAGCGATGGCTTCAAGGCAGTTCTTC. It codes for CASSEAMASRQFF.

The chain is built from TRBV6-1 and TRBJ2-5; 8 bases align to TRBD1. Germline assignment: CDR1 MNHNS and CDR2 SASEGT. The CDR3 covers 13 residues. V dropped 4 bases and J dropped 6; count of bases not matched to a gene: 4. The CDR3 DNA follows: TGTGCCAGCAGTGTTGACAGGGGAAAGACCCAGTACTTC. It is translated as CASSVDRGKTQYF.

V usage is TRBV28 and J usage is TRBJ2-7, with no clear D. V lost 7 bases, J lost 0 bases, and 16 bases lay in between. Germline V gene data show CDR1 as MDHEN and CDR2 as SYDVKM. The CDR3 covers 15 residues. CDR3 loop: CASNLDYKASYEQYF. The CDR3 nucleotides read TGTGCCAGCAACCTTGATTACAAAGCCTCCTACGAGCAGTACTTC. Supplemented by reference TRBV28 and TRBJ2-7, the full variable domain reads DVKVTQSSRYLVKRTGEKVFLECVQDMDHENMFWYRQDPGLGLRLIYFSYDVKMKEKGDIPEGYSVSREKKERFSLILESASTNQTSMYLCASNLDYKASYEQYFGPGTRLTVT.

The chain uses TRBV2 and TRBJ2-6; D is undetermined. V was pared by 6 bases and J by 1 base, with 10 bases between. The CDR3 loop spans 15 amino acids. Germline lookup yields CDR1 SNHLY and CDR2 FYNNEI. The CDR3 region is CASSLTLSGANVLTF. For the CDR3, the DNA is TGTGCCAGCAGCCTTACTTTATCTGGGGCCAACGTCCTGACTTTC.